The sequence of this T cell receptor (beta chain) was determined in a study of PD-1 blockade in classical Hodgkin lymphoma. Study-wide results and caveats: Patients starting nivolumab less than 1 year after ASCT had lower diversity and were excluded from later analyses.

TCRdb's table, derived via immunoSEQ multiplex PCR, lists solely in-frame clones and lacks some. The sample comprises some 93,000 clones, roughly 89% of which are singletons, and approximately 11% rests with the top ten. A word on this clone: Its antigen is as yet unknown.

In every patient, relapse followed autologous stem cell transplantation, while exposure to brentuximab vedotin differed. This clonotype was obtained from a human donor with classical Hodgkin lymphoma. The sequences come from peripheral blood mononuclear cells (PBMCs), collected before the second cycle of nivolumab.

The CDR3, as DNA: TGCGCCAGCAGCCAAGCCGGGGGCGGGGCGGCCCGGTATTTT. As protein: CASSQAGGGAARYF. V gene TRBV4-1 combines with J gene TRBJ2-3; the D call may be TRBD1 or TRBD2 (6 bases each). V lost 1 base and J lost 14, with 19 bases in between. From germline, CDR1 is MGHRA and CDR2 YSYEKL. The CDR3 extends over 14 amino acids.